This T cell receptor (beta chain) was profiled in a study of T cell responses to AZD1222 COVID-19 vaccine. V gave up 2 bases and J gave up 1 base; unmatched junction bases: 0. The CDR3 runs to 15 residues. Germline V lookup: CDR1 MNHNS, CDR2 SASEGT. The data were produced by immunoSEQ multiplex PCR, yet TCRdb's version contains in-frame clones alone and is incomplete. The sample records more than 50,000 clones, 87% being singletons. Study outcomes and limitations: It was only after the peak T cell response that any repertoires were sampled. Females made up more of the donors, who were largely white British, and clonal diversity may have come out too low.

Points on this clone: Its specificity is unknown.

This sequence originates from an adult in good health. Sequenced material: peripheral blood, taken on day 0 of AZD1222 vaccination. V gene TRBV6-1 combines with J gene TRBJ2-1, with 9 bases lining up with TRBD2. CDR3 DNA sequence: TGTGCCAGCAGTGAACTAGCGGGGTCCTACAATGAGCAGTTCTTC. Translated, it gives CASSELAGSYNEQFF.